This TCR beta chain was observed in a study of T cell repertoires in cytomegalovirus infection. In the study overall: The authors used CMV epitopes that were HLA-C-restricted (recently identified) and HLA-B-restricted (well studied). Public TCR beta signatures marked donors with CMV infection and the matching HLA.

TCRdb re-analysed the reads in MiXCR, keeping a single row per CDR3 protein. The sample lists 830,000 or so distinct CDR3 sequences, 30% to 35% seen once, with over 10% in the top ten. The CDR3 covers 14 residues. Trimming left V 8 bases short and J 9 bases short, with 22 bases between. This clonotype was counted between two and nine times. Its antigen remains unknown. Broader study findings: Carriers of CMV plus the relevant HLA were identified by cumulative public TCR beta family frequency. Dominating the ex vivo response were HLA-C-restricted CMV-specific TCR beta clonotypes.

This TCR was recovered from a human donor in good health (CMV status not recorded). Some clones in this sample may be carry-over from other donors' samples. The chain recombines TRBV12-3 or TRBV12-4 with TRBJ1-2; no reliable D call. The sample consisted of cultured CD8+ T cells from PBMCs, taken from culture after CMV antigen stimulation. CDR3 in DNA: TGTGCCAGCTCCCCGGGAGGAGCCTCAAAACGCTACACCTTC. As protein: CASSPGGASKRYTF.